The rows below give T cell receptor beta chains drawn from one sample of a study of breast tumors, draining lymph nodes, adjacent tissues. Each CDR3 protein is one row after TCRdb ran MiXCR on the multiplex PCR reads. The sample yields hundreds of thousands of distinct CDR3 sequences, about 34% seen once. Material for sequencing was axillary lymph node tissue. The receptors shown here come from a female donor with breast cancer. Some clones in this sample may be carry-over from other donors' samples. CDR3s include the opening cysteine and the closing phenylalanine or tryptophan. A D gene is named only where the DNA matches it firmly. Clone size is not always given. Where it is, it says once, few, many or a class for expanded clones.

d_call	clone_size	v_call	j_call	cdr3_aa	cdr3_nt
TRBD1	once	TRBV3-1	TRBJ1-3	CVSSDRGAGNTIHF	TGTGTCAGCAGCGACAGGGGGGCTGGAAACACCATACATTTT
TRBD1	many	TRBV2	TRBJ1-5	CASSADRGQGQPQHF	TGTGCCAGCAGTGCGGACAGGGGTCAGGGTCAGCCCCAGCATTTT
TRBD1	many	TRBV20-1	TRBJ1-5	CSSSTGGGDSNQPQHF	TGCAGCTCGTCGACAGGGGGTGGAGATAGCAATCAGCCCCAGCATTTT
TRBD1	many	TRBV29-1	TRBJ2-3	CSVLTGPDTQYF	TGCAGCGTGCTGACAGGGCCAGATACGCAGTATTTT
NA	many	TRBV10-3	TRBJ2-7	CAISVGGTTYEQYF	TGTGCCATCAGTGTCGGCGGGACCACCTACGAGCAGTACTTC
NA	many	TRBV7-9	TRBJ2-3	CASSLDLGSDRTDTQYF	TGTGCCAGCAGCTTAGATTTAGGGTCAGACCGCACAGATACGCAGTATTTT
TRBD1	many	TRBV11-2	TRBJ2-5	CASSPGTGAETQYF	TGTGCCAGCAGCCCCGGGACAGGGGCAGAGACCCAGTACTTC
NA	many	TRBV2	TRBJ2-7	CASSVQGSPSYEQYF	TGTGCCAGCAGTGTACAGGGTAGCCCGTCCTACGAGCAGTACTTC
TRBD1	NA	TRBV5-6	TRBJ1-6	CASSLAGTGISSPLHF	TGTGCCAGCAGCTTGGCCGGGACAGGGATAAGTTCACCCCTCCACTTT
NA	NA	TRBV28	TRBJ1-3	CASSLLGTYSGNTIYF	TGTGCCAGCAGTTTACTGGGGACGTACTCTGGAAACACCATATATTTT
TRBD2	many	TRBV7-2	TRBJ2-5	CASSLAPSGSGVQETQYF	TGTGCCAGCAGCTTAGCCCCTAGCGGGAGTGGGGTCCAAGAGACCCAGTACTTC
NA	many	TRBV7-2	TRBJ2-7	CASSRGALAYEQYF	TGTGCCAGCAGCCGCGGGGCCCTAGCCTACGAGCAGTACTTC
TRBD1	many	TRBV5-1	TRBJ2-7	CASSFRQGVGEQYF	TGCGCCAGCAGCTTCAGACAGGGTGTTGGCGAGCAGTACTTC
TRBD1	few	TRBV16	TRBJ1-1	CASSPPGQGLFRTEAFF	TGTGCCAGCAGCCCACCGGGACAGGGGCTGTTTAGGACTGAAGCTTTCTTT
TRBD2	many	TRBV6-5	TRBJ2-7	CASTSGIHEQYF	TGTGCCAGCACTAGCGGGATACACGAGCAGTACTTC
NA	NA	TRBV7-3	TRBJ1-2	CASSRWGVFGYTF	TGTGCCAGCAGCCGATGGGGGGTGTTTGGCTACACCTTC
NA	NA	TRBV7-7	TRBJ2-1	CAPAEGRFNEQFF	TGTGCTCCAGCGGAGGGGAGGTTTAATGAGCAGTTCTTC
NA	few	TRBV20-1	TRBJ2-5	CSAYKEVQETQYF	TGCAGTGCTTACAAGGAAGTCCAAGAGACCCAGTACTTC
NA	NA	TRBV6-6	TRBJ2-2	CASIQGRNTGELFF	TGTGCCAGCATCCAGGGGCGGAACACCGGGGAGCTGTTTTTT
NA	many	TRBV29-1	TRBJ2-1	CSVLIPGHYNEQFF	TGCAGCGTTCTTATTCCGGGACACTACAATGAGCAGTTCTTC
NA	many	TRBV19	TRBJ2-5	CASSISGFEETQYF	TGTGCCAGTAGTATATCGGGTTTTGAAGAGACCCAGTACTTC
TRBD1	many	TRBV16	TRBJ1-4	CASSLSQGANSEKLFF	TGTGCCAGCAGCCTTTCACAGGGGGCGAACAGTGAAAAACTGTTTTTT
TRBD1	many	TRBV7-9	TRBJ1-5	CASSGQGVVGNQPQHF	TGTGCCAGCAGCGGCCAGGGGGTAGTCGGCAATCAGCCCCAGCATTTT
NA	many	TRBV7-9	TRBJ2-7	CASSFYLPPSYEQYF	TGTGCCAGCAGCTTCTATCTCCCCCCATCCTACGAGCAGTACTTC
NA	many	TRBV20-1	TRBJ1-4	CSAQDADEKLFF	TGCAGTGCTCAAGACGCGGATGAAAAACTGTTTTTT
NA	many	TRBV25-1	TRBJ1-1	CASSELSQNTEAFF	TGTGCCAGCAGTGAATTGTCACAGAACACTGAAGCTTTCTTT
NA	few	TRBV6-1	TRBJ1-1	CASRSGQYTEAFF	TGTGCCAGCAGATCAGGACAGTACACTGAAGCTTTCTTT
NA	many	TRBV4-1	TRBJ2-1	CASSQDVAASSYNEQFF	TGCGCCAGCAGCCAAGATGTAGCGGCAAGCTCCTACAATGAGCAGTTCTTC
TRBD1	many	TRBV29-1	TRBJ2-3	CSVDLTGGEADTQYF	TGCAGCGTCGACCTGACAGGGGGAGAGGCAGATACGCAGTATTTT
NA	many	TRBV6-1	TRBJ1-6	CASSEDGSGSPLHF	TGTGCCAGCAGTGAAGACGGCAGCGGGTCACCCCTCCACTTT
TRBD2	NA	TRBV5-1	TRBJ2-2	CASSLIPGLAGGGTGELFF	TGCGCCAGCAGCCTTATTCCGGGACTAGCGGGAGGCGGAACCGGGGAGCTGTTTTTT
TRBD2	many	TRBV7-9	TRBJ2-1	CASKSGRELNEQFF	TGTGCCAGCAAGAGCGGGAGGGAGTTGAATGAGCAGTTCTTC
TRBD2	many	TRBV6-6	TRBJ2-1	CASAPSSGRGNEQFF	TGTGCCAGCGCCCCCTCTAGCGGGAGGGGCAATGAGCAGTTCTTC
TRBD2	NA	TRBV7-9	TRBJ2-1	CASSPGLDNEQFF	TGTGCCAGCAGTCCCGGACTAGACAATGAGCAGTTCTTC
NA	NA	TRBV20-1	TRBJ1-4	CCTTLTGREKLFF	TGCTGTACTACACTAACAGGTCGAGAAAAACTGTTTTTT
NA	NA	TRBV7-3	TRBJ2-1	CASSILPGNEQFF	TGTGCCAGCAGCATCTTACCGGGCAATGAGCAGTTCTTC
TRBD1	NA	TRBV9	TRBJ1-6	CASSERGRTPLHF	TGTGCCAGCAGCGAGAGGGGGCGTACACCCCTCCACTTT
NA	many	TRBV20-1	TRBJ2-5	CSAARVGETQYF	TGCAGTGCAGCAAGAGTAGGCGAGACCCAGTACTTC
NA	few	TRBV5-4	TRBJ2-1	CASSLVRAPTSSYNEQFF	TGTGCCAGCAGCTTGGTGAGGGCACCGACCAGCTCCTACAATGAGCAGTTCTTC
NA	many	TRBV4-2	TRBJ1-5	CASSQDRGISPPQHF	TGTGCCAGCAGCCAAGATCGGGGTATAAGTCCGCCCCAGCATTTT
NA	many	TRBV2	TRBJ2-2	CASSELAANTGELFF	TGTGCCAGCAGTGAACTAGCCGCGAACACCGGGGAGCTGTTTTTT
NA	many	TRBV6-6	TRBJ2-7	CASSYGGTDAYEQYF	TGTGCCAGCAGTTACGGCGGGACGGACGCCTACGAGCAGTACTTC
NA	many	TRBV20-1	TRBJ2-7	CSARDFYSYEQYF	TGCAGTGCTAGGGACTTTTACTCCTACGAGCAGTACTTC
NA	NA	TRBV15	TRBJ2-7	CATSSLEVGTHEQYF	TGTGCCACCAGCAGCTTGGAAGTGGGGACCCACGAGCAGTACTTC
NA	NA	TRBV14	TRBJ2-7	CASSTTGAKSYEQYF	TGTGCCAGCAGCACGACCGGGGCTAAGTCCTATGAGCAGTACTTC
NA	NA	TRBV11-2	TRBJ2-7	CASSLRVNAVSEQYF	TGTGCCAGCAGCTTAAGGGTCAACGCGGTTTCCGAGCAGTACTTC
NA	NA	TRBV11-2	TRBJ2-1	CASSSTRVYNEQFF	TGTGCCAGCAGCTCTACCCGGGTCTACAATGAGCAGTTCTTC
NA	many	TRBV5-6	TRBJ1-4	CASSLRSPDEKLFF	TGTGCCAGCAGCTTAAGGTCTCCAGATGAAAAACTGTTTTTT
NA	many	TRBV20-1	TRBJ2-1	CSARGARDLNYNEQFF	TGCAGTGCTAGAGGTGCCCGGGACTTGAACTACAATGAGCAGTTCTTC
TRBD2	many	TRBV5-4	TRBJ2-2	CASSPRTSVGELFF	TGTGCCAGCAGCCCGCGGACTAGCGTCGGGGAGCTGTTTTTT
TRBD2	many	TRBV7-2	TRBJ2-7	CASSRRTGSGRGYEQYF	TGTGCCAGCAGCAGACGCACGGGGAGCGGGAGGGGCTACGAGCAGTACTTC